One sample yielded the 13 T cell receptor beta chains listed below, sequenced in a study of T cells in tuberculosis. Documented time point: new active TB diagnosis, blood taken before or within 7 days of starting treatment. TCRdb's copy holds only in-frame clones and misses some; the assay was immunoSEQ multiplex PCR. The repertoire holds roughly 34,000 clones, with roughly 86% as singletons. Specimen: PBMCs, collected at tuberculosis diagnosis. These receptors were taken from an adult with tuberculosis.

The chain has TRBV5-1 and TRBJ2-3; D uncertain. The germline CDR1 and CDR2 sequences are SGHRS and YFSETQ. The length of the CDR3 is 15 residues. Trimming stripped 3 bases from V and 2 bases from J, with 13 bases between. CDR3 bases: TGCGCCAGCAGCTCCCACGGGTCGCCCACAGATACGCAGTATTTT. The encoded protein is CASSSHGSPTDTQYF.

The V gene is TRBV9, the J gene TRBJ2-7, with 8 bases aligning to TRBD1. The CDR3 is 15 amino acids. Germline V CDR1 and CDR2: SGDLS, YYNGEE. With 4 bases clipped from V and 2 bases from J, the junction kept 8 bases outside the gene matches. CDR3 in amino acids: CASSTGQGRTYEQYF. CDR3 in DNA: TGTGCCAGCAGCACCGGACAGGGACGAACCTACGAGCAGTACTTC.

This chain connects TRBV28 to TRBJ2-3, with 9 bases aligning to TRBD2. The CDR3 totals 14 residues. The germline CDR1 and CDR2 sequences are MDHEN and SYDVKM. The J segment lost 0 bases and the V segment lost 10 bases, leaving 5 bases of the junction unmatched. CDR3 amino acids: CAIKGLASTDTQYF. In DNA form, the CDR3 reads TGTGCCATCAAGGGACTAGCAAGCACAGATACGCAGTATTTT.

V and J are TRBV9 and TRBJ2-3, with a weak D call TRBD2 (5 bases). The ends were cut back, 4 bases at V and 0 bases at J, with 15 bases in the middle. CDR1 and CDR2 from the germline V gene are SGDLS and YYNGEE. This CDR3 is 16 amino acids long. CDR3 DNA: TGTGCCAGCAGCATAAGAGGGATGGCTAGCACAGATACGCAGTATTTT. This translates into CASSIRGMASTDTQYF.

V gene TRBV7-2 combines with J gene TRBJ2-7; 16 bases match TRBD2. Germline values: CDR1 SGHTA, CDR2 FQGNSA. V shed 3 bases, J shed 5 bases, and the junction held 7 bases outside the gene matches. The CDR3 spans 17 residues. Here the CDR3 reads CASSLGLAGGPGNEQYF. CDR3 bases: TGTGCCAGCAGCTTGGGACTAGCGGGGGGGCCTGGGAACGAGCAGTACTTC. Full variable domain (remainder filled in from reference TRBV7-2 and TRBJ2-7): GAGVSQSPSNKVTEKGKDVELRCDPISGHTALYWYRQSLGQGLEFLIYFQGNSAPDKSGLPSDRFSAERTGGSVSTLTIQRTQQEDSAVYLCASSLGLAGGPGNEQYFGPGTRLTVT.

The chain has TRBV5-6 and TRBJ2-1; D perhaps matches TRBD2 (6 bases). V was cut by 1 base and J by 7 bases, with 6 bases left in between. The CDR3 is made up of 12 amino acids. CDR1 is SGHDT and CDR2 is YYEEEE in the germline V gene. The CDR3 DNA sequence: TGTGCCAGCAGCTTGCGGGAGAATGAGCAGTTCTTC. Translating gives CASSLRENEQFF.

The genes are TRBV4-1 and TRBJ2-1, with TRBD2 as a possible D gene (6 bases). CDR3 size: 16 residues. The germline CDR1 and CDR2 sequences are MGHRA and YSYEKL. V was cut by 2 bases and J by 1 base, with 12 bases left in between. CDR3 loop: CASSQPQRVSYNEQFF. The CDR3 nucleotides are TGCGCCAGCAGCCAACCTCAGCGGGTATCCTACAATGAGCAGTTCTTC.

This chain joins TRBV2 and TRBJ1-4, with TRBD1 identical over 9 bases. Germline CDR1 and CDR2: SNHLY and FYNNEI. With 4 bases clipped from V and 1 base from J, the junction kept 1 base outside the gene matches. This CDR3 comprises 15 residues. CDR3 sequence: CASSADRGTNEKLFF. Written as DNA, the CDR3 is TGTGCCAGCAGTGCGGACAGGGGAACTAATGAAAAACTGTTTTTT.

The V gene is TRBV5-4, the J gene TRBJ2-1; TRBD2 is a possible D gene (7 bases). This CDR3 has 16 residues. Germline assignment: CDR1 SGHNT and CDR2 YYREEE (reference sequence). Trimming left V 0 bases short and J 7 bases short, with 17 bases between. This chain's CDR3 is CASSLVGGGVGNEQFF. CDR3 nucleotide sequence: TGTGCCAGCAGCTTGGTAGGGGGGGGCGTCGGAAATGAGCAGTTCTTC.

J is TRBJ1-5 and V is TRBV7-6; D ambiguous. Germline V CDR1 and CDR2: SGHVS, FNYEAQ. Trimming pared 1 base from V and 1 base from J, leaving 8 bases between. The length of the CDR3 is 15 residues. CDR3 loop: CASSLGAGSNQPQHF. CDR3 coding DNA: TGTGCCAGCAGCTTAGGGGCGGGAAGCAATCAGCCCCAGCATTTT.

The chain carries TRBV27 and TRBJ1-2, with a possible D match to TRBD1 (5 bases). The CDR3 loop spans 13 amino acids. Germline V gene data show CDR1 as MNHEY and CDR2 as SMNVEV (reference sequence). With 6 bases removed from V and 2 bases from J, the gap between germline ends came to 10 bases. CDR3 residues: CASRGTSNYGYTF. DNA for the CDR3: TGTGCCAGCAGAGGGACTTCCAACTATGGCTACACCTTC.

This chain links TRBV30 with TRBJ2-5, with D unclear. Germline lookup yields CDR1 GTSNPN and CDR2 SVGIG (reference sequence). V lost 2 bases and J lost 2, with 15 bases in between. This CDR3 spans 15 amino acids. The CDR3 DNA follows: TGTGCCTGGAGTAGAGGTGACCTGGATCAAGAGACCCAGTACTTC. Its translation: CAWSRGDLDQETQYF.

The chain couples TRBV5-4 to TRBJ2-3; D not resolved. Germline CDR1 and CDR2: SGHNT and YYREEE (reference sequence). V lost 2 bases, J lost 2 bases, and 12 bases lay in between. The CDR3 spans 15 residues. The CDR3 sequence: CASSFTELPTDTQYF. The CDR3 region has the DNA TGTGCCAGCAGCTTCACAGAGCTACCCACAGATACGCAGTATTTT.